This is a list of T cell receptor beta chains from one sample in a study of CD8 T cells in ankylosing spondylitis. MiXCR, applied by TCRdb to the 5' RACE reads, yields one record per CDR3 protein. The sample has more than 300,000 distinct CDR3 sequences; 9.5% to 13% are singletons. Material: blood, either unsorted or a sorted T cell fraction (not recorded which). Every receptor here comes from a female donor with ankylosing spondylitis or in good health (not recorded which). Both conserved end residues are trimmed from each CDR3. A D gene is named only where the DNA matches it firmly. Where a row states a size, it is once, few, many or the class of an expanded clone; other rows omit it.

clone_size	v_call	j_call	d_call	cdr3_aa
many	TRBV5-1	TRBJ2-1	TRBD2	ASSSGLAGGYEQF
many	TRBV25-1	TRBJ2-2	TRBD1	ASSRDRENTGELF
many	TRBV7-9	TRBJ2-3	-	ASSLTLGEDTQY
few	TRBV21-1	TRBJ1-5	-	ASSAKRDRGVDQPQH
many	TRBV5-1	TRBJ2-7	-	ASSLVGAAYEQY
many	TRBV10-3	TRBJ2-2	-	ASLNTGELF
many	TRBV20-1	TRBJ2-1	TRBD2	TAGGGTYNEQF
many	TRBV20-1	TRBJ2-1	TRBD2	SAKLAGTPNEQF
-	TRBV6-2/TRBV6-3	TRBJ2-7	TRBD2	ASSYHPTSFSYEQY
many	TRBV3-1	TRBJ1-1	-	ASSHGTEAF
many	TRBV7-2	TRBJ2-1	TRBD2	ASSMGLAGDNEQF
many	TRBV5-1	TRBJ2-7	-	ASSLAVPLYSHEQY